These 11 T cell receptor beta chains share one sample of origin, sequenced in a study of OX40 agonist ivuxolimab in advanced cancers. Libraries were prepared by immunoSEQ multiplex PCR; TCRdb keeps only in-frame clonotypes and omits some of them. The data show tens of thousands of clones, with approximately 86% seen just once and less than 1.1% held by the top ten. The sample was CD4+ or CD8+ T cells sorted from blood, taken in a trial of the OX40 agonist ivuxolimab. Receptors were obtained from an adult with an advanced solid tumor such as melanoma, head and neck, liver or kidney cancer.

The rearrangement links TRBV11-2 to TRBJ2-2; D gene uncertain. The CDR3 runs to 14 residues. V lost 1 base and J 1 base, leaving 4 bases between the germline ends. Germline loops: CDR1 SGHAT, CDR2 FQNNGV. Here the CDR3 reads CASSLVVNTGELFF. The CDR3 nucleotides are TGTGCCAGCAGCTTAGTCGTGAACACCGGGGAGCTGTTTTTT.

This clone appeared a single time. The chain joins TRBV5-6 to TRBJ1-5; possible D gene TRBD1, 5 bases. V was shortened by 4 bases and J by 2 bases, with 13 bases between the two germline ends. The CDR3 has 15 amino acids. CDR1 and CDR2 (germline): SGHDT, YYEEEE. The CDR3 coding sequence is TGTGCCAGCAGCGCTGGGGGAGGGGGCAATCAGCCCCAGCATTTT. It is translated as CASSAGGGGNQPQHF.

This chain links TRBV7-3 with TRBJ2-2, with D tentatively TRBD2 (5 bases). Germline V gene lookup returns CDR1 SGHTA and CDR2 FQGTGA. The V end lost 5 bases, the J end lost 5 bases, and 9 bases lay between the germline ends. The CDR3 covers 13 residues. The CDR3 protein is CASSHPGTGELFF. CDR3 bases: TGTGCCAGCAGCCATCCGGGGACCGGGGAGCTGTTTTTT.

The V and J genes are TRBV5-6 and TRBJ2-5, with 7 nucleotides matching TRBD2. The junction had 3 bases not matched to a gene; V was cut back by 0 bases and J by 4 bases. The CDR3 covers 14 residues. Germline V lookup: CDR1 SGHDT, CDR2 YYEEEE. The CDR3 reads CASSLVSGGETQYF. The CDR3 DNA is TGTGCCAGCAGCTTGGTCTCGGGAGGAGAGACCCAGTACTTC. Complete variable domain (other parts from reference TRBV5-6 and TRBJ2-5): DAGVTQSPTHLIKTRGQQVTLRCSPKSGHDTVSWYQQALGQGPQFIFQYYEEEERQRGNFPDRFSGHQFPNYSSELNVNALLLGDSALYLCASSLVSGGETQYFGPGTRLLVL.

The gene calls are TRBV7-2 and TRBJ2-3; D is perhaps TRBD2 (6 bases). Germline V lookup: CDR1 SGHTA, CDR2 FQGNSA. The CDR3 consists of 15 residues. The ends were cut back, 3 bases at V and 6 bases at J, with 16 bases in the middle. The CDR3 sequence is CASSFVPGAVDTQYF. DNA of the CDR3: TGTGCCAGCAGCTTCGTTCCGGGAGCAGTCGATACGCAGTATTTT.

The J gene is TRBJ1-5, the V gene TRBV4-3; D is unresolved. Germline-derived CDR1 and CDR2 are LGHNA and YSLEER. The CDR3 consists of 16 residues. V dropped 0 bases and J dropped 1 base, with 10 bases sitting between them. The CDR3 DNA reads TGCGCCAGCAGCCAAGATAATCACGGGAGCAATCAGCCCCAGCATTTT. It yields the protein CASSQDNHGSNQPQHF.

This rearrangement joins TRBV7-2 to TRBJ2-2; D is uncertain. CDR1 is SGHTA and CDR2 is FQGNSA in the germline V gene. The CDR3 runs to 13 residues. Deletions cut 5 bases from V and 4 bases from J, with 8 bases between. CDR3 region: CASSITATGELFF. CDR3 DNA sequence: TGTGCCAGCAGCATTACAGCCACCGGGGAGCTGTTTTTT.

The rearrangement uses TRBV28 and TRBJ2-6, with unresolved D. The CDR3 has 13 residues. The V end lost 7 bases, the J end lost 1 base, and 5 bases lay between the germline ends. Germline V gene lookup returns CDR1 MDHEN and CDR2 SYDVKM. The CDR3 region is CASIKSGANVLTF. As DNA, the CDR3 is TGTGCCAGCATAAAGTCTGGGGCCAACGTCCTGACTTTC.

J is TRBJ1-5 and V is TRBV28; tentatively, D is TRBD1 (5 bases). This CDR3 has 12 amino acids. Germline lookup yields CDR1 MDHEN and CDR2 SYDVKM. Trimming shortened V by 10 bases and J by 2 bases, and 9 bases separated the two germline ends. CDR3 in DNA: TGTGCCACCGAAGGGGGCAATCAGCCCCAGCATTTT. Translating gives CATEGGNQPQHF.

The chain employs TRBV11-3 and TRBJ1-3; a possible D gene is TRBD1 (5 bases). The V gene lost 5 bases and the J gene lost 0 bases, with 11 bases spanning the gap. This CDR3 contains 15 residues. Per the germline V gene, CDR1 is SGHNT and CDR2 is YENEEA. Here the CDR3 DNA reads TGTGCCAGCAGCAAAGGGACGGGCTCTGGAAACACCATATATTTT. This gives the protein CASSKGTGSGNTIYF.

The V gene is TRBV19, the J gene TRBJ1-5; D unclear. In germline, CDR1 is LNHDA, CDR2 SQIVND (reference sequence). Trimming removed 4 bases at V and 0 bases at J, with 13 bases between. CDR3 size: 16 residues. The DNA for the CDR3 is TGTGCCAGTAGTACAAAACACGGAAATAGCAATCAGCCCCAGCATTTT. Its protein is CASSTKHGNSNQPQHF.